The table lists the clone carrying this T cell receptor (beta chain) with a count of one. Its target is not known. A junction end diverges from the germline sequence, so it may reflect a read error. These data belong to a study of OX40 agonist ivuxolimab in advanced cancers. Study as a whole: It was ivuxolimab, an agonistic anti-OX40 (CD134) antibody, that patients were treated with. Study-level results: Relative to CD4+, CD8+ T cells held more expanded clones on average.

TCRdb's table, derived via immunoSEQ multiplex PCR, lists solely in-frame clones and lacks some. This sample carries more than 85,000 clones, approximately 80% of them seen once, and the ten largest clones take over 1.3%. Autoimmune disease history or systemic immunosuppression led to patients being barred. On cycle 4 day 1 and cycle 7 day 1, as well as at baseline, blood was sampled. This CDR3 is 13 amino acids long. The germline V gene has CDR1 SGHDT and CDR2 YYEEEE. Specimen: CD4+ or CD8+ T cells sorted from blood, collected in a trial of the OX40 agonist ivuxolimab. This chain connects TRBV5-6 to TRBJ2-5; no clear D. The receptor was isolated from an adult with an advanced solid tumor such as melanoma, head and neck, liver or kidney cancer. CDR3 in amino acids: CATSPSYQETQYF. CDR3 in DNA: TGTGCCACCAGCCCATCGTACCAAGAGACCCAGTACTTC. Full variable domain (remainder filled in from reference TRBV5-6 and TRBJ2-5): DAGVTQSPTHLIKTRGQQVTLRCSPKSGHDTVSWYQQALGQGPQFIFQYYEEEERQRGNFPDRFSGHQFPNYSSELNVNALLLGDSALYLCATSPSYQETQYFGPGTRLLVL.